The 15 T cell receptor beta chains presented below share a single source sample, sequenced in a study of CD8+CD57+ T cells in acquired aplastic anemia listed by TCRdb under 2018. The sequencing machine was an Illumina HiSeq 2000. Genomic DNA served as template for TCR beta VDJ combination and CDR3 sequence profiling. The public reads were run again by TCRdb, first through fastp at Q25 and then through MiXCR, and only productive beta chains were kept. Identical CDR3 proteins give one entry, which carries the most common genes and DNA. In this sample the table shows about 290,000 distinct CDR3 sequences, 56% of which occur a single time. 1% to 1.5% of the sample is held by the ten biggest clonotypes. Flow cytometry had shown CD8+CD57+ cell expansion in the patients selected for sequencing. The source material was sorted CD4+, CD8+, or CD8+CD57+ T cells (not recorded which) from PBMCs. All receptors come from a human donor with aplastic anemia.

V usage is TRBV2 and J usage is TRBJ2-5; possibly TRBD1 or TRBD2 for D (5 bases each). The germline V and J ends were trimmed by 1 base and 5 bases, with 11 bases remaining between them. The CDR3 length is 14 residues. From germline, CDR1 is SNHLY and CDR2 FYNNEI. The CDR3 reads CASSEGIGEETQYF. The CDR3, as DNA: TGTGCCAGCAGTGAAGGGATAGGGGAGGAGACCCAGTACTTC. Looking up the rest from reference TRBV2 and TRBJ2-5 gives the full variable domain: EPEVTQTPSHQVTQMGQEVILRCVPISNHLYFYWYRQILGQKVEFLVSFYNNEISEKSEIFDDQFSVERPDGSNFTLKIRSTKLEDSAMYFCASSEGIGEETQYFGPGTRLLVL.

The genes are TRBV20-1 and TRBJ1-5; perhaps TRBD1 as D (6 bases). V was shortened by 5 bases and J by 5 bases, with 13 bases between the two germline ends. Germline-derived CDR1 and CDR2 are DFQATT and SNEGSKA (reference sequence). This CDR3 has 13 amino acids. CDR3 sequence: CSAQQGGDQPQHF. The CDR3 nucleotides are TGCAGTGCTCAACAGGGAGGGGATCAGCCCCAGCATTTT.

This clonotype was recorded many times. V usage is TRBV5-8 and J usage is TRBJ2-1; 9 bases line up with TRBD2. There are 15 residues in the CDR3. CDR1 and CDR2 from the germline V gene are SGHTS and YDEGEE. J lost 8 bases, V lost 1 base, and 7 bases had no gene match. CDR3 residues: CASSLRLAEGDEQFF. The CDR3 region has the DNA TGTGCCAGCAGCTTGAGACTAGCGGAGGGGGATGAGCAGTTCTTC.

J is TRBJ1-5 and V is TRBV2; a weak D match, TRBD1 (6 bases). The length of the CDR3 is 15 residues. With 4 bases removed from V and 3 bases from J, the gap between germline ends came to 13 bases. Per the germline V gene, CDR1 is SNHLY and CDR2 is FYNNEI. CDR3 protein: CASSVQGFPNQPQHF. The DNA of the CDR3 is TGTGCCAGCAGTGTACAGGGTTTCCCCAATCAGCCCCAGCATTTT.

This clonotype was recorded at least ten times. DNA for the CDR3: TGTGCCAGCAGTGAACTCAGGGTTGGCTATGGCTACACCTTC. Translating it yields CASSELRVGYGYTF. The chain uses TRBV2 and TRBJ1-2; a weak D match, TRBD1 (5 bases). Germline CDR1 is SNHLY and CDR2 is FYNNEI. The CDR3 runs to 14 residues. V shed 2 bases and J shed 4 bases, with 11 bases lying between them.

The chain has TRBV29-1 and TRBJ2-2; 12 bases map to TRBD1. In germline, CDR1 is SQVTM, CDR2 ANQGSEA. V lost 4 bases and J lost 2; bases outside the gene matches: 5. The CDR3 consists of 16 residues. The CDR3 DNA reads TGCAGCGTTGGGGGACAGGGGGCCGGAAACACCGGGGAGCTGTTTTTT. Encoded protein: CSVGGQGAGNTGELFF.

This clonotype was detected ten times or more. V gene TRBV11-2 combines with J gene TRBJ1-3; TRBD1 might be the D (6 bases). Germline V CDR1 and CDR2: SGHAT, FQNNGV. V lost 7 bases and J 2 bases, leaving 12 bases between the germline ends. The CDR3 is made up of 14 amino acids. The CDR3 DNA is TGTGCCAGCACCGAATGGACAGCTGGAAACACCATATATTTT. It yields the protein CASTEWTAGNTIYF.

The CDR3 sequence is CASSLTGTDGYTF. The CDR3 DNA reads as TGTGCCAGCAGTCTGACGGGTACGGATGGCTACACCTTC. The chain joins TRBV7-3 to TRBJ1-2; D is unclear. CDR1 is SGHTA and CDR2 is FQGTGA in the germline V gene. The CDR3 contains 13 residues. Trimming shortened V by 6 bases and J by 6 bases, and 14 bases separated the two germline ends.

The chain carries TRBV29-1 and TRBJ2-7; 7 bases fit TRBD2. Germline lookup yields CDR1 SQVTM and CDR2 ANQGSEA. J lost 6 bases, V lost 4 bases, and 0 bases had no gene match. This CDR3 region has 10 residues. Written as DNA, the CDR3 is TGCAGCGTTGGGGGGGGCGAGCAGTACTTC. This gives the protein CSVGGGEQYF.

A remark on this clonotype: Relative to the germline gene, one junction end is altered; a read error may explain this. Here the CDR3 DNA reads TGTGCCAGCAGCTTGGGGAACTCTGAAGCTTTCTTT. Protein product: CASSLGNSEAFF. J is TRBJ1-1 and V is TRBV5-8; D not resolved. Germline V gene lookup returns CDR1 SGHTS and CDR2 YDEGEE. This CDR3 has 12 residues.

In DNA, the CDR3 is TGTGCCAGCAGCTTAGCGGGGGCCAACTATGGCTACACCTTC. Translation: CASSLAGANYGYTF. The V call is TRBV7-2, the J call TRBJ1-2; weak D call: TRBD1 (6 bases). Germline V CDR1 and CDR2: SGHTA, FQGNSA. The V gene lost 0 bases and the J gene lost 2 bases, with 7 bases spanning the gap. The length of the CDR3 is 14 residues. The variable domain in full, completed from reference TRBV7-2 and TRBJ1-2, reads GAGVSQSPSNKVTEKGKDVELRCDPISGHTALYWYRQSLGQGLEFLIYFQGNSAPDKSGLPSDRFSAERTGGSVSTLTIQRTQQEDSAVYLCASSLAGANYGYTFGSGTRLTVV.

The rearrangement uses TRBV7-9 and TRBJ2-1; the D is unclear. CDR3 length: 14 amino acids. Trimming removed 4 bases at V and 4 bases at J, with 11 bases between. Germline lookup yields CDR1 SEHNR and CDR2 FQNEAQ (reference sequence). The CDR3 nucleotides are TGTGCCAGCAGCTCGACGACACTTTACAATGAGCAGTTCTTC. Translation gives CASSSTTLYNEQFF.

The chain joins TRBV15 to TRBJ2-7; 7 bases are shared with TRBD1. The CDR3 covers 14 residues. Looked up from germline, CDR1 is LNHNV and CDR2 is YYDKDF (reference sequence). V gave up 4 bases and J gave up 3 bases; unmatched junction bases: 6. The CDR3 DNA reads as TGTGCCACCAGCATATGGAACAGGGGCTACGAGCAGTACTTC. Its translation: CATSIWNRGYEQYF.

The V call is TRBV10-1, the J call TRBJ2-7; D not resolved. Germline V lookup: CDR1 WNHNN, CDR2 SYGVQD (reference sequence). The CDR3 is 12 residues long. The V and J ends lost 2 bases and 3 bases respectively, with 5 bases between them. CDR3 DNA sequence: TGCGCCAGCAGTGAGCCGGGCTACGAGCAGTACTTC. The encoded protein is CASSEPGYEQYF.

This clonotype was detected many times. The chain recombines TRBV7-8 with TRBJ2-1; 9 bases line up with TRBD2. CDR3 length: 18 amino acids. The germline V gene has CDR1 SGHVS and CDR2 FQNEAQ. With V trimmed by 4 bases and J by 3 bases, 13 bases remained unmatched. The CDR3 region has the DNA TGTGCCAGCAGCTCAGTCCGCCTGACTAGCGGAATCTACAATGAGCAGTTCTTC. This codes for CASSSVRLTSGIYNEQFF.